The 27 T cell receptor beta chains reported below all come from one sample, sequenced in a study of prognosis after radiotherapy for stage I lung cancer (dated by TCRdb to the early 2020s). Reads for this sample came from an Illumina HiSeq 3000. Two rounds of multiplex PCR on genomic DNA were used to amplify the TCR beta CDR3 region. In the first PCR round, primers specific to each TRBV and TRBJ gene were used, and the primer sequences were filed in Chinese patent CN105087789A. TCRdb trimmed the raw reads at Q25, called clones with MiXCR and kept productive beta chains. Records with the same CDR3 protein are collapsed into one entry carrying the most frequent genes and DNA. This sample lists 24,000 or so distinct CDR3 sequences; approximately 40% were detected once. 20% to 25% of the sample lies in the top ten. Sequenced here: PBMCs, sampled before or after stereotactic body radiation therapy (not recorded which). Receptors originate from a donor of 50 years or more with non-small cell lung cancer.

The chain carries TRBV27 and TRBJ1-5; TRBD1 matches at 7 bases. The length of the CDR3 is 16 residues. The junction had 16 bases not matched to a gene; V was cut back by 7 bases and J by 7 bases. Germline V gene sequence: CDR1 MNHEY, CDR2 SMNVEV (reference sequence). CDR3 sequence (DNA): TGTGCCAGCATTCCAGCCGAGACAGGGTTTAAGCAGCCCCAGCATTTT. Translating gives CASIPAETGFKQPQHF.

This clonotype was counted once. Given the absence of the conserved phenylalanine or tryptophan at the CDR3 end, a read error is likely. The chain combines TRBV10-3 with TRBJ2-7, with a possible D match to TRBD2 (5 bases). This CDR3 region has 14 residues. CDR1 and CDR2 (germline): ENHRY, SYGVKD. V was cut by 0 bases and J by 6 bases, with 12 bases left in between. Here the CDR3 reads CAISESMLASEQYS. CDR3 nucleotide sequence: TGTGCCATCAGTGAGTCAATGCTAGCTTCCGAGCAGTACTCC.

Many counts were recorded for this clonotype. At one boundary the junction diverges from the germline segment, which might be a read error. The rearrangement links TRBV20-1 to TRBJ2-3; D perhaps matches TRBD2 (6 bases). The CDR3 totals 13 residues. Germline V CDR1 and CDR2: DFQATT, SNEGSKA (reference sequence). This chain's CDR3 is CGASRRGTDTQYF. CDR3 DNA sequence: TGCGGTGCTAGCCGGAGGGGCACAGATACGCAGTATTTT.

The sample holds many counts of this clonotype. The chain links TRBV3-1 to TRBJ2-7; no firm D call. The germline V gene encodes CDR1 LGHDT and CDR2 YNNKEL (reference sequence). Deletions cut 0 bases from V and 3 bases from J, with 6 bases between. The CDR3 is 13 amino acids. This chain's CDR3 is CASSQDSSYEQYF. CDR3 sequence (DNA): TGTGCCAGCAGCCAAGATTCTAGCTACGAGCAGTACTTC.

This clonotype was detected ten times or more. The DNA of the CDR3 is TGTGCCAGCAGCCAAAACAGGGGGAAAGAGACCCAGTACTTC. This gives the protein CASSQNRGKETQYF. The J gene is TRBJ2-5, the V gene TRBV7-6; 8 bases fit TRBD1. CDR3 length: 14 amino acids. Trimming at V came to 5 bases and at J to 3 bases, leaving 5 bases not matched to a gene. CDR1 SGHVS and CDR2 FNYEAQ come from the germline V gene.

This clonotype occurred many times. The chain employs TRBV4-2 and TRBJ2-6; D uncertain. Germline loops: CDR1 LGHNA, CDR2 YNFKEQ. V was pared by 6 bases and J by 0 bases, with 24 bases between. The CDR3 covers 20 residues. CDR3 coding DNA: TGTGCCAGCAGTCCCTTCGCTCAAAGCGACCTCTACTCTGGGGCCAACGTCCTGACTTTC. Its protein is CASSPFAQSDLYSGANVLTF.

This clonotype has more than one count but fewer than ten. The J gene is TRBJ2-7, the V gene TRBV13, with D possibly being TRBD2 (5 bases). The V and J ends lost 5 bases and 4 bases respectively, with 18 bases between them. The CDR3 runs to 15 residues. The V gene's germline CDR1 is PRHDT and CDR2 FYEKMQ (reference sequence). This CDR3 reads CASSAGKGMRYEQYF. CDR3 coding DNA: TGTGCCAGCAGCGCCGGGAAGGGAATGAGGTACGAGCAGTACTTC.

With respect to this clonotype: Sequence at one end of the junction differs from germline and may be a read error. This chain uses TRBV29-1 with TRBJ2-5; TRBD1 matches 9 bases. The CDR3 has 15 amino acids. The germline gives CDR1 SQVTM, CDR2 ANQGSEA. The CDR3 spells CSVEIYRGPQDTQYF. The CDR3, as DNA: TGCAGCGTTGAAATTTACAGGGGGCCCCAAGATACCCAGTACTTC.

The chain is built from TRBV20-1 and TRBJ2-3; the match to TRBD2 covers 15 bases. The V gene's germline CDR1 is DFQATT and CDR2 SNEGSKA (reference sequence). CDR3 length equals 18 residues. Losses at the gene ends were 1 base for V and 3 bases for J; bases not matched to a gene: 8. The CDR3 DNA reads TGCAGTGCTAGAGGATGGACTAGCGGGAGGGCACAAACAGATACGCAGTATTTT. This gives the protein CSARGWTSGRAQTDTQYF.

In this sample, this clonotype turned up many times. The V call is TRBV20-1, the J call TRBJ2-7, with 9 bases identical to TRBD1. The germline CDR1 and CDR2 sequences are DFQATT and SNEGSKA (reference sequence). The V and J ends lost 0 bases and 5 bases, in that order; junction bases with no gene match: 11. The CDR3 consists of 16 residues. The CDR3 spells CSARDGDWDRDDEQYF. CDR3 in DNA: TGCAGTGCTAGAGATGGCGACTGGGACAGGGATGACGAGCAGTACTTC.

This clonotype was recorded many times. V is TRBV20-1 and J is TRBJ2-1; TRBD2 agrees at 11 bases. V shed 5 bases and J 8 bases; nucleotides not matched to a gene: 8. Germline V lookup: CDR1 DFQATT, CDR2 SNEGSKA (reference sequence). This CDR3 contains 14 residues. The CDR3 region has the DNA TGCAGTGCTGTACAACTAGCGGGAGTTTATGAGCAGTTCTTC. Translated, it gives CSAVQLAGVYEQFF.

Concerning this clonotype: It differs at one base from a far larger clone, so likely a read error. The chain employs TRBV7-9 and TRBJ2-7; D uncertain. V dropped 4 bases and J dropped 0 bases, with 4 bases sitting between them. The CDR3 covers 12 residues. Per germline, CDR1 SEHNR and CDR2 FQNEAQ (reference sequence). The CDR3 sequence: CASSSISYEQYF. CDR3 DNA sequence: TGTGCCAGCAGCTCGATCTCCTACGAGCAGTACTTC.

The CDR3, as DNA: TGTGCCAGCAGCCGAGTATCAACTAATGAAAAACTGTTTTTT. Its protein is CASSRVSTNEKLFF. The J gene is TRBJ1-4, the V gene TRBV11-3; D is undetermined. CDR1 and CDR2 (germline): SGHNT, YENEEA. The CDR3 loop spans 14 amino acids. V lost 5 bases and J lost 0, with 7 bases in between.

The sample holds many counts of this clonotype. The J gene is TRBJ2-2, the V gene TRBV27; D ambiguous. The CDR3 sequence is 14 residues long. Germline V gene lookup returns CDR1 MNHEY and CDR2 SMNVEV (reference sequence). Trimming shortened V by 4 bases and J by 5 bases, and 11 bases separated the two germline ends. CDR3 sequence: CASSYGAGTGELFF. DNA of the CDR3: TGTGCCAGCAGTTACGGAGCCGGAACCGGGGAGCTGTTTTTT.

On this clonotype: The junction departs from germline at one end; a sequencing error may be responsible. This chain links TRBV7-3 with TRBJ2-2; TRBD1 matches 9 bases. Germline loops: CDR1 SGHTA, CDR2 FQGTGA. The CDR3 extends over 16 amino acids. In DNA, the CDR3 is TGTGCCAGCAGACAGGTACGGGACAGGGTACACCGGGAGCCGTTTTTT. Translation: CASRQVRDRVHREPFF. Full variable domain (rest looked up from reference TRBV7-3 and TRBJ2-2): GAGVSQTPSNKVTEKGKYVELRCDPISGHTALYWYRQSLGQGPEFLIYFQGTGAADDSGLPNDRFFAVRPEGSVSTLKIQRTERGDSAVYLCASRQVRDRVHREPFFGEGSRLTVL.

This clonotype was recorded at least ten times. At one boundary the junction diverges from the germline segment, which might be a read error. The J gene is TRBJ1-2, the V gene TRBV12-3 or TRBV12-4; the D gene is possibly TRBD1 (6 bases). The CDR3 runs 13 residues. The CDR3 loop reads CASSFGGLYGCTF. The CDR3 DNA follows: TGTGCCAGCAGTTTCGGGGGGCTCTATGGCTGCACCTTC.

Here the CDR3 DNA reads TGCGCCAGCAGCCCGGTGAAGGGGGTTCAAGAGACCCAGTACTTC. Its protein is CASSPVKGVQETQYF. This sequence joins TRBV4-1 and TRBJ2-5, with D perhaps TRBD1 (6 bases). V shed 4 bases and J shed 2 bases, with 14 bases lying between them. CDR3 length: 15 residues. In germline, CDR1 is MGHRA, CDR2 YSYEKL.

This clonotype occurred many times. The V gene is TRBV6-1, the J gene TRBJ1-2; 8 nucleotides line up with TRBD1. After removal of 8 bases from V and 3 bases from J, the junction contained 8 bases not matched to a gene. The CDR3 is 14 residues long. The germline CDR1 and CDR2 sequences are MNHNS and SASEGT. For the CDR3, the DNA is TGTGCCAGCGGAGACAGGGGCGGACACTATGGCTACACCTTC. It is translated as CASGDRGGHYGYTF.

The gene calls are TRBV20-1 and TRBJ2-7, with 11 nucleotides matching TRBD2. Germline CDR1 reads DFQATT; CDR2 reads SNEGSKA (reference sequence). The V gene end was trimmed by 6 bases and the J gene end by 2 bases; junction bases not matched to a gene: 3. The CDR3 is 13 residues long. As DNA, the CDR3 is TGCAGTGCCCAGACTAGCGGGGCCTACGAGCAGTACTTC. Protein sequence: CSAQTSGAYEQYF.

Many counts were recorded for this clonotype. The V call is TRBV6-1, the J call TRBJ2-5, with D perhaps TRBD1 (6 bases). Trimming shortened V by 5 bases and J by 2 bases, and 9 bases separated the two germline ends. The V gene's germline CDR1 is MNHNS and CDR2 SASEGT. CDR3 length equals 13 residues. In nucleotides, the CDR3 is TGTGCCAGCAGTCGACAGGCTCAAGAGACCCAGTACTTC. This translates into CASSRQAQETQYF.

This clonotype was recorded at least ten times. The chain uses TRBV27 and TRBJ2-1, with TRBD2 matching over 8 bases. The CDR3 runs 14 residues. The V gene's germline CDR1 is MNHEY and CDR2 SMNVEV (reference sequence). V lost 4 bases, J lost 8 bases, and 7 bases stayed unmatched. The CDR3 protein is CASSSASGSDEQFF. CDR3 nucleotides: TGTGCCAGCAGTTCGGCCAGCGGGAGCGATGAGCAGTTCTTC.

This clonotype was picked up many times. The chain couples TRBV4-1 to TRBJ2-7, with 7 bases lining up with TRBD1. CDR1 is MGHRA and CDR2 is YSYEKL in the germline V gene. The CDR3 is made up of 15 amino acids. V shed 2 bases and J 5 bases; nucleotides not matched to a gene: 9. In nucleotides, the CDR3 is TGCGCCAGCAGCCAACCAGACAGGGAGAGGAACGAGCAGTACTTC. It translates to CASSQPDRERNEQYF.

This clonotype was observed many times. The V call is TRBV7-3, the J call TRBJ2-2; the match to TRBD1 covers 7 bases. There are 15 residues in the CDR3. The junction had 6 bases not matched to a gene; V was cut back by 4 bases and J by 4 bases. Germline CDR1 reads SGHTA; CDR2 reads FQGTGA. The CDR3 sequence: CASSSGQPGTGELFF. DNA of the CDR3: TGTGCCAGCAGCTCGGGACAGCCGGGCACCGGGGAGCTGTTTTTT.

This clonotype was recorded at least ten times. This chain uses TRBV29-1 with TRBJ2-7; TRBD1 agrees at 9 bases. The V segment lost 2 bases and the J segment 4 bases; nucleotides outside the gene matches: 6. Germline-derived CDR1 and CDR2 are SQVTM and ANQGSEA. CDR3 length: 14 residues. The chain's CDR3 is CSVELATGGYEQYF. DNA for the CDR3: TGCAGCGTTGAATTGGCGACAGGGGGATACGAGCAGTACTTC.

The chain is built from TRBV6-5 and TRBJ2-7, with D tentatively TRBD2 (6 bases). Germline lookup yields CDR1 MNHEY and CDR2 SVGAGI. Trimming removed 2 bases at V and 4 bases at J, with 6 bases between. This CDR3 contains 12 residues. The chain's CDR3 is CASSYAGYEQYF. CDR3 DNA: TGTGCCAGCAGTTACGCGGGGTACGAGCAGTACTTC.

This clonotype was found many times. This chain joins TRBV7-8 and TRBJ1-2; no reliable D call. Germline lookup yields CDR1 SGHVS and CDR2 FQNEAQ. Trimming took 3 bases from V and 0 from J, leaving 5 bases between them. The CDR3 consists of 13 residues. CDR3 residues: CASSFEANYGYTF. CDR3 sequence (DNA): TGTGCCAGCAGCTTTGAGGCTAACTATGGCTACACCTTC.

This clonotype was recorded at least ten times. The V gene is TRBV18, the J gene TRBJ2-3; TRBD2 agrees at 10 bases. J was trimmed by 0 bases and V by 6 bases; bases with no gene match: 9. CDR3 length: 17 amino acids. The V gene's germline CDR1 is KGHSH and CDR2 LQKENI. The DNA for the CDR3 is TGTGCCAGCTCCCCGGCTCGGACTAGCGGAAGCACAGATACGCAGTATTTT. This sequence encodes CASSPARTSGSTDTQYF.